This TCR beta chain derives from a study of beta chain features in type 1 diabetes. The entirety of the isolated RNA underwent reverse transcription, so expressed TCRB transcripts were sequenced. This table comes from immunoSEQ multiplex PCR, and its TCRdb copy is limited to in-frame clones, with some not included. This table holds hundreds of thousands of clones, 14% to 15% found once. A note on this clone: Its antigen is unidentified.

Sorting based on CD45RO/CCR7/CD25/CD127/CD95/CD27 separated CD4+ naive, central memory, regulatory and stem cell-like memory cells. Study findings and constraints: Within each of all four CD4+ subsets, Type 1 diabetes patients had TCRB CDR3s that were moderately but significantly shorter. The similarity of naive, central memory and Treg TCRB repertoires appeared greater among patients than among healthy donors.

Germline-derived CDR1 and CDR2 are KGHSH and LQKENI. The V and J ends lost 4 bases and 7 bases, in that order; junction bases with no gene match: 4. This CDR3 has 14 amino acids. Material for sequencing was naive CD4+ T cells from blood. The chain couples TRBV18 to TRBJ2-1; 10 bases line up with TRBD1. This clonotype was obtained from a man aged 18 to 30 with type 1 diabetes. CDR3 nucleotides: TGTGCCAGCTCACAACCGGGACAGGGGAATGAGCAGTTCTTC. Its protein product is CASSQPGQGNEQFF.